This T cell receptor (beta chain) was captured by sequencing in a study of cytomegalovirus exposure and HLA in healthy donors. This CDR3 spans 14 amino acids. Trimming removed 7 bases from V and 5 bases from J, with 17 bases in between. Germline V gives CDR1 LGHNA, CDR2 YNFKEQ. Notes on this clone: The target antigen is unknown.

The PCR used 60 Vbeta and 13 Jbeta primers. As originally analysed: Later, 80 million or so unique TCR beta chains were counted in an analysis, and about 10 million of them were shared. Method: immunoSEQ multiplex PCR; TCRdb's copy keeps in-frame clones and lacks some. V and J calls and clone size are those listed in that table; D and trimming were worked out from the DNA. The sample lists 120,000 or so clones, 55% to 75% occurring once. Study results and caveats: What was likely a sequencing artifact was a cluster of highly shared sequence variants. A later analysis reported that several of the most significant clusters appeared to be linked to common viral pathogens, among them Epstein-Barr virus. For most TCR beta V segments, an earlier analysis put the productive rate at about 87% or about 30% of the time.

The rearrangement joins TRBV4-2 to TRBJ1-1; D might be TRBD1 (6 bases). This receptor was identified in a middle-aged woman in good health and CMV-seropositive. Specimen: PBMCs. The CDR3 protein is CASNLAGAGTEAFF. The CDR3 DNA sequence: TGTGCCAGCAACCTCGCGGGGGCAGGAACTGAAGCTTTCTTT.